These T cell receptor beta chains were read from a single sample in a study of shared clonotypes between healthy human individuals. Clones were sequenced by immunoSEQ multiplex PCR, and TCRdb holds only the in-frame ones, with some missing. The sample holds 2 million to 2.5 million clones, approximately 95% seen once. Material: naive CD4+ T cells sorted from blood. All receptors derive from a man younger than 35 in good health. CDR3s include the opening cysteine and the closing phenylalanine or tryptophan. D genes are given only for firm matches. Size tells how often a clone was seen (once, few, many) or the class of an expanded clone, and some rows leave it out.

NA	TRBJ2-7	TRBV19	TRBD1	CASSTPGQYYEQYF	TGTGCCAGTAGTACACCGGGACAGTACTACGAGCAGTACTTC
NA	TRBJ1-6	TRBV5-1	NA	CASRLGRQTYNSPLHF	TGCGCCAGCAGGCTGGGGCGGCAAACCTATAATTCACCCCTCCACTTT
NA	TRBJ2-1	TRBV7-2	TRBD2	CASTSGGGRAFEQFF	TGTGCCAGCACTTCTGGAGGCGGGAGGGCCTTTGAGCAGTTCTTC
NA	TRBJ1-3	TRBV6-1	NA	CASSERARSGNTIYF	TGTGCCAGCAGTGAAAGGGCACGCTCTGGAAACACCATATATTTT
NA	TRBJ1-6	TRBV11-2	TRBD1	CASSLFGTDLNSPLHF	TGTGCCAGCAGCTTGTTTGGGACAGACCTTAATTCACCCCTCCACTTT
NA	TRBJ2-7	TRBV4-1	TRBD1	CASSHGPTQGDEQYF	TGCGCCAGCAGCCACGGACCCACACAGGGGGACGAGCAGTACTTC
once	TRBJ1-1	TRBV5-1	NA	CASSLTGEGTEAFF	TGCGCCAGCAGCTTGACGGGGGAGGGCACTGAAGCTTTCTTT
NA	TRBJ2-2	TRBV7-6	TRBD1	CASSLGIQGATGELFF	TGTGCCAGCAGCTTAGGCATACAGGGGGCCACCGGGGAGCTGTTTTTT
NA	TRBJ2-7	TRBV7-2	TRBD1	CASSRGQGEYEQYF	TGTGCCAGTAGTAGAGGACAGGGGGAGTACGAGCAGTACTTC
NA	TRBJ1-2	TRBV10-3	NA	CAISEEVGSAGYTF	TGTGCCATCAGTGAGGAGGTGGGGTCGGCCGGCTACACCTTC
NA	TRBJ2-7	TRBV6-5	NA	CASTYGAAAKTEQYF	TGTGCCAGCACCTACGGCGCCGCAGCGAAAACCGAGCAGTACTTC
NA	TRBJ1-3	TRBV7-2	NA	CASSQTSSGNTIYF	TGTGCCAGCAGCCAAACGAGCTCTGGAAACACCATATATTTT
NA	TRBJ1-5	TRBV6-5	NA	CASSSSTGQPQHF	TGTGCCAGCAGTTCTTCAACCGGGCAGCCCCAGCATTTT
NA	TRBJ2-2	TRBV7-2	NA	CASSFLRTAGGELFF	TGTGCCAGCAGCTTCTTACGAACAGCCGGCGGGGAGCTGTTTTTT
NA	TRBJ2-4	TRBV7-2	NA	CASSLDIEAKNIQYF	TGTGCCAGCAGCTTAGATATAGAAGCCAAAAACATTCAGTACTTC
NA	TRBJ1-4	TRBV18	NA	CASSPGPATNEKLFF	TGTGCCAGCTCACCAGGGCCAGCAACTAATGAAAAACTGTTTTTT
NA	TRBJ1-1	TRBV7-2	NA	CASSLVVGNTEAFF	TGTGCCAGCAGCTTAGTGGTGGGGAACACTGAAGCTTTCTTT
NA	TRBJ1-5	TRBV6-5	TRBD1	CASSQQGLGNQPQHF	TGTGCCAGCAGCCAACAGGGGCTCGGCAATCAGCCCCAGCATTTT
NA	TRBJ2-5	TRBV7-9	TRBD1	CASCRGQGSQETQYF	TGTGCCAGCTGCCGGGGACAGGGGTCACAAGAGACCCAGTACTTC
NA	TRBJ2-7	TRBV7-2	TRBD2	CASSLGPTGTSYEQYF	TGTGCCAGCAGCTTAGGCCCGACCGGGACTAGCTACGAGCAGTACTTC
once	TRBJ2-5	TRBV7-9	NA	CASSSGRPLVETQYF	TGTGCCAGCAGCTCGGGACGGCCACTGGTCGAGACCCAGTACTTC
few	TRBJ1-2	TRBV29-1	NA	CSVGKGKDFYGYTF	TGCAGCGTCGGAAAGGGAAAAGACTTCTATGGCTACACCTTC
NA	TRBJ1-6	TRBV5-4	NA	CASSPDGTYNSPLHF	TGTGCCAGCAGCCCGGATGGTACCTATAATTCACCCCTCCACTTT
NA	TRBJ1-6	TRBV7-6	NA	CASSQGSSYNSPLHF	TGTGCCAGCAGCCAAGGGAGCTCCTATAATTCACCCCTCCACTTT
NA	TRBJ2-7	TRBV5-1	TRBD2	CASSLSGAGLYEQYF	TGCGCCAGCAGCTTGAGCGGGGCAGGTCTCTACGAGCAGTACTTC
NA	TRBJ1-4	TRBV5-6	NA	CASSWDGDKSHEKLFF	TGTGCCAGCAGCTGGGACGGGGACAAGTCACATGAAAAACTGTTTTTT
NA	TRBJ2-1	TRBV6-6	NA	CASSRANEQFF	TGTGCCAGCAGTCGCGCCAATGAGCAGTTCTTC